Sequencing of this TCR beta chain was carried out in a study of T cell responses to AZD1222 COVID-19 vaccine. About this clone itself: The antigen is not known.

Study-level points and caveats: Unmutated variant regions are reportedly targeted by nearly half of spike-specific TCRs. There were mostly white British donors and more females than males, and clonal diversity was possibly underestimated.

CDR3 length equals 17 residues. V trimming: 5 bases; J trimming: 1 base; junction bases outside the gene matches: 13. Per the germline V gene, CDR1 is SQVTM and CDR2 is ANQGSEA. Here immunoSEQ multiplex PCR was the method, and the copy in TCRdb shows in-frame clones only, minus some. The sample records 150,000 to 200,000 clones, 94% being singletons. The chain uses TRBV29-1 and TRBJ2-1, with TRBD2 matching over 8 bases. This receptor was taken from an adult who received the AZD1222 COVID-19 vaccine. Sequencing used peripheral blood, obtained 28 days after the second AZD1222 dose. The CDR3 DNA follows: TGCAGCGTTCCCCGAGCGGGAGTCTTGAGATCCTACAATGAGCAGTTCTTC. This sequence encodes CSVPRAGVLRSYNEQFF.